These 30 T cell receptor beta chains were sequenced from one sample in a study of blood T cell dynamics during melanoma immunotherapy. The time point was: pre-treatment baseline. TCRdb keeps only in-frame clones here, not all; method: immunoSEQ multiplex PCR. The table lists some 9,800 clones, about 86% of them singletons. Source: blood, taken from a patient treated with checkpoint blockade. All receptors derive from a human donor with melanoma.

V usage is TRBV15 and J usage is TRBJ2-1; D ambiguous. Trimming cost V 0 bases and J 4 bases, with 7 bases left between them. The CDR3 length is 14 residues. Per germline, CDR1 LNHNV and CDR2 YYDKDF (reference sequence). CDR3 loop: CATSREVMYNEQFF. CDR3 coding DNA: TGTGCCACCAGCAGAGAAGTAATGTACAATGAGCAGTTCTTC.

The V and J genes are TRBV11-1 and TRBJ2-7; possible D gene TRBD2, 6 bases. The CDR3 runs to 16 residues. Germline V gene data show CDR1 as SGHAT and CDR2 as FQDESV (reference sequence). V lost 3 bases to trimming and J lost 5 bases, with 20 bases between them. The CDR3 nucleotides are TGTGCCAGCAGCTTTAGTGCCGGGACTGCGAGCCACGAGCAGTACTTC. This gives the protein CASSFSAGTASHEQYF.

The rearrangement links TRBV28 to TRBJ1-4, with a tentative D call TRBD1 (6 bases). Germline loops: CDR1 MDHEN, CDR2 SYDVKM. V was cut by 8 bases and J by 0 bases, with 19 bases left in between. The CDR3 contains 17 residues. Here the CDR3 reads CASDPARTVTTNEKLFF. CDR3 coding DNA: TGTGCCAGCGACCCCGCCCGGACAGTGACAACTAATGAAAAACTGTTTTTT.

This rearrangement joins TRBV19 to TRBJ1-4, with no clear D. Trimming took off 6 bases at V and 0 bases at J, with 8 bases between the two ends. Looked up from germline, CDR1 is LNHDA and CDR2 is SQIVND (reference sequence). There are 14 residues in the CDR3. CDR3 residues: CASRPGPTNEKLFF. Here the CDR3 DNA reads TGTGCCAGTAGGCCGGGCCCAACTAATGAAAAACTGTTTTTT.

This rearrangement joins TRBV5-1 to TRBJ1-2; TRBD1 matches 7 bases. The germline gives CDR1 SGHRS, CDR2 YFSETQ. V was pared by 0 bases and J by 7 bases, with 6 bases of the junction left unmatched. The CDR3 extends over 14 amino acids. The CDR3 DNA follows: TGCGCCAGCAGCTTGGGAGGACAGGTTGGTGGCTACACCTTC. It translates to CASSLGGQVGGYTF.

This rearrangement joins TRBV27 to TRBJ2-7; TRBD1 matches 10 bases. The V gene's germline CDR1 is MNHEY and CDR2 SMNVEV (reference sequence). The CDR3 has 15 residues. The junction had 8 bases not matched to a gene; V was cut back by 6 bases and J by 3 bases. The DNA for the CDR3 is TGTGCCAGCAGAAGAGGGACAGGGGACCTCTACGAGCAGTACTTC. The encoded protein is CASRRGTGDLYEQYF.

The V call is TRBV10-3, the J call TRBJ2-1, with no clear D. V lost 0 bases and J 2 bases, leaving 8 bases between the germline ends. There are 15 residues in the CDR3. Germline CDR1 and CDR2: ENHRY and SYGVKD. The chain's CDR3 is CAISESGLAYNEQFF. The CDR3 DNA is TGTGCCATCAGTGAGTCGGGCCTAGCCTACAATGAGCAGTTCTTC.

The chain combines TRBV29-1 with TRBJ1-2; no definite D call. The germline CDR1 and CDR2 sequences are SQVTM and ANQGSEA. The CDR3 has 12 amino acids. Trimming stripped 2 bases from V and 7 bases from J, with 11 bases between. The CDR3 is CSVESGFGGYTF. The DNA of the CDR3 is TGCAGCGTTGAATCGGGGTTTGGTGGCTACACCTTC.

The chain combines TRBV19 with TRBJ2-2; 7 bases match TRBD1. This CDR3 is built from 15 residues. CDR1 is LNHDA, CDR2 SQIVND, per germline (reference sequence). The V and J ends lost 8 bases and 1 base, in that order; junction bases with no gene match: 7. CDR3 sequence: CASLSGQLNTGELFF. For the CDR3, the DNA is TGTGCCAGTCTTTCGGGACAGCTGAACACCGGGGAGCTGTTTTTT.

The chain employs TRBV4-1 and TRBJ2-2; maybe TRBD2 (5 bases). With 0 bases removed from V and 6 bases from J, the gap between germline ends came to 8 bases. The CDR3 extends over 14 amino acids. Germline CDR1 is MGHRA and CDR2 is YSYEKL. CDR3 in amino acids: CASSQDEGPGELFF. As DNA, the CDR3 is TGCGCCAGCAGCCAAGACGAGGGTCCCGGGGAGCTGTTTTTT.

This chain links TRBV9 with TRBJ2-2; 8 bases align to TRBD1. This CDR3 spans 16 amino acids. The germline V gene encodes CDR1 SGDLS and CDR2 YYNGEE. V lost 4 bases and J lost 2; bases outside the gene matches: 7. Written as DNA, the CDR3 is TGTGCCAGCAGCCCCCAGGGACAGGTTAACACCGGGGAGCTGTTTTTT. It is translated as CASSPQGQVNTGELFF.

The gene calls are TRBV7-2 and TRBJ2-7; weak D call: TRBD1 (6 bases). The V end lost 5 bases, the J end lost 6 bases, and 14 bases lay between the germline ends. The CDR3 length is 13 residues. Per the germline V gene, CDR1 is SGHTA and CDR2 is FQGNSA. The CDR3 loop reads CASSLGTLGEQYF. CDR3 nucleotide sequence: TGTGCCAGCAGCCTAGGGACATTAGGCGAGCAGTACTTC.

This clone showed up just a few times. The rearrangement joins TRBV19 to TRBJ1-3, with D unresolved. V gave up 4 bases and J gave up 0 bases, with 13 bases separating them. Germline V gene lookup returns CDR1 LNHDA and CDR2 SQIVND (reference sequence). This CDR3 has 16 residues. CDR3 sequence (DNA): TGTGCCAGTAGTACCTCCCTAGACTCCTCTGGAAACACCATATATTTT. This codes for CASSTSLDSSGNTIYF.

This chain connects TRBV2 to TRBJ1-5, with no clear D. Per the germline V gene, CDR1 is SNHLY and CDR2 is FYNNEI. The CDR3 is made up of 15 amino acids. The V gene lost 0 bases and the J gene lost 2 bases, with 8 bases spanning the gap. The CDR3 region is CASSEAVRGNQPQHF. In DNA form, the CDR3 reads TGTGCCAGCAGTGAAGCGGTGAGGGGCAATCAGCCCCAGCATTTT.

This clone is a singleton in its sample. This chain links TRBV10-3 with TRBJ2-2, with 8 bases aligning to TRBD2. Germline assignment: CDR1 ENHRY and CDR2 SYGVKD. The CDR3 totals 16 residues. J was trimmed by 4 bases and V by 3 bases; bases with no gene match: 7. The CDR3 loop is CAISEIRGGSTGELFF. CDR3 coding DNA: TGTGCCATCAGTGAAATTCGGGGGGGGAGCACCGGGGAGCTGTTTTTT.

This chain connects TRBV6-1 to TRBJ2-2; possibly TRBD1 or TRBD2 for D (5 bases each). Germline V gene data show CDR1 as MNHNS and CDR2 as SASEGT. Between the trimmed V and J ends, which lost 8 bases and 5 bases, there was a span of 9 bases. The CDR3 totals 12 residues. The CDR3 DNA follows: TGTGCCAGCTCGAGGGGTACCGGGGAGCTGTTTTTT. Its translation: CASSRGTGELFF.

The chain couples TRBV11-2 to TRBJ2-5; 13 bases are a match to TRBD2. V dropped 5 bases and J dropped 2; count of bases not matched to a gene: 14. Germline-derived CDR1 and CDR2 are SGHAT and FQNNGV. CDR3 size: 19 residues. The CDR3 nucleotides read TGTGCCAGCAGCCAAAGGCCCGGGACTAGCGGGGTCACACAAGAGACCCAGTACTTC. It codes for CASSQRPGTSGVTQETQYF.

The chain has TRBV5-4 and TRBJ1-2; no clear D. Germline-derived CDR1 and CDR2 are SGHNT and YYREEE (reference sequence). The length of the CDR3 is 15 residues. With 3 bases removed from V and 4 bases from J, the gap between germline ends came to 16 bases. CDR3 loop: CASSSKREGGYGYTF. The CDR3 DNA sequence: TGTGCCAGCAGCTCCAAGCGGGAAGGAGGCTATGGCTACACCTTC.

The genes are TRBV7-9 and TRBJ1-1; D possibly corresponds to TRBD1 (5 bases). Germline assignment: CDR1 SEHNR and CDR2 FQNEAQ (reference sequence). The V end lost 4 bases, the J end lost 8 bases, and 8 bases lay between the germline ends. The CDR3 contains 11 residues. The CDR3 DNA is TGTGCCAGCAGCTCCCGGGACGAAGCTTTCTTT. It specifies CASSSRDEAFF.

This chain uses TRBV23-1 with TRBJ2-2; 14 bases align to TRBD2. TRBV23-1 is sorted into the ORF group, with uncertain function. This CDR3 has 20 amino acids. V lost 1 base and J lost 3; bases outside the gene matches: 10. The CDR3 region has the DNA TGCGCCAGCAGTCAATTGGAGCCGACTAGCGGGGGGGCCGACACCGGGGAGCTGTTTTTT. Its protein product is CASSQLEPTSGGADTGELFF.

This chain joins TRBV18 and TRBJ2-7; a weak D match, TRBD2 (6 bases). CDR3 length: 16 amino acids. CDR1 and CDR2 from the germline V gene are KGHSH and LQKENI. Between the trimmed V and J ends, which lost 3 bases and 1 base, there was a span of 16 bases. CDR3 in DNA: TGTGCCAGCTCACCTGGGGCGGGGACGAGATCCTACGAGCAGTACTTC. Its protein is CASSPGAGTRSYEQYF. The full variable domain, in which reference TRBV18 and TRBJ2-7 provide the parts outside the CDR3, is NAGVMQNPRHLVRRRGQEARLRCSPMKGHSHVYWYRQLPEEGLKFMVYLQKENIIDESGMPKERFSAEFPKEGPSILRIQQVVRGDSAAYFCASSPGAGTRSYEQYFGPGTRLTVT.

CDR3 coding DNA: TGTGTCAGAAGCTTAGTCGGCATAGCGAAGGGGAAGACCCAGTACTTC. It yields the protein CVRSLVGIAKGKTQYF. J is TRBJ2-5 and V is TRBV7-5. TRBV7-5 represents a pseudogene. CDR3 length equals 16 residues.

J is TRBJ1-1 and V is TRBV6-6; tentative D call: TRBD1 (6 bases). Germline assignment: CDR1 MNHNY and CDR2 SVGAGI (reference sequence). The CDR3 is made up of 16 amino acids. V was shortened by 10 bases and J by 1 base, with 22 bases between the two germline ends. For the CDR3, the DNA is TGTGCCACCTTCCCCGGACAGACGATTTCGAACACTGAAGCTTTCTTT. Translation: CATFPGQTISNTEAFF.

Here the CDR3 reads CASSAGGRGNSPLHF. DNA of the CDR3: TGTGCCAGCAGCGCGGGGGGCAGGGGGAATTCACCCCTCCACTTT. The J gene is TRBJ1-6, the V gene TRBV9, with TRBD1 matching over 7 bases. The germline gives CDR1 SGDLS, CDR2 YYNGEE. This CDR3 is built from 15 residues. The J segment lost 7 bases and the V segment lost 3 bases, leaving 7 bases of the junction unmatched.

This sequence joins TRBV11-2 and TRBJ2-1, with TRBD2 identical over 13 bases. Losses at the gene ends were 5 bases for V and 12 bases for J; bases not matched to a gene: 10. The CDR3 is 15 amino acids. CDR1 SGHAT and CDR2 FQNNGV come from the germline V gene. DNA of the CDR3: TGTGCCAGCAGCCCGACTAGCGGGAGGACCACTGGGCAGTTCTTC. This translates into CASSPTSGRTTGQFF.

The chain has TRBV28 and TRBJ2-7; D gene unclear. This CDR3 spans 16 amino acids. The V and J ends lost 2 bases and 2 bases respectively, with 16 bases between them. CDR1 is MDHEN, CDR2 SYDVKM, per germline. The CDR3 sequence is CASSLEAAGSTYEQYF. CDR3 nucleotide sequence: TGTGCCAGCAGTTTAGAGGCCGCCGGGTCAACCTACGAGCAGTACTTC.

Within the sample, this clone is large. This rearrangement joins TRBV7-2 to TRBJ1-5; D is uncertain. V dropped 1 base and J dropped 8 bases, with 15 bases sitting between them. CDR3 length equals 15 residues. CDR1 is SGHTA, CDR2 FQGNSA, per germline. The CDR3 here is CASSLDGKGKEPQHF. In DNA, the CDR3 is TGTGCCAGCAGCTTAGATGGGAAAGGGAAGGAGCCCCAGCATTTT.

The chain carries TRBV10-2 and TRBJ1-3; perhaps TRBD1 as D (6 bases). The CDR3 is made up of 15 amino acids. The germline V gene has CDR1 WSHSY and CDR2 SAAADI. The ends were cut back, 9 bases at V and 2 bases at J, with 17 bases in the middle. The CDR3, as DNA: TGCGCCAGTAGAGAAGGAGGGGGACCTGGAAACACCATATATTTT. Translation gives CASREGGGPGNTIYF.

The CDR3 spells CASSLPGTQETQYF. CDR3 DNA: TGTGCCAGCAGCCTCCCCGGGACCCAAGAGACCCAGTACTTC. V is TRBV7-8 and J is TRBJ2-5; D is perhaps TRBD1 or TRBD2 (5 bases each). V gave up 5 bases and J gave up 1 base, with 11 bases separating them. Germline V CDR1 and CDR2: SGHVS, FQNEAQ. The CDR3 has 14 amino acids.

CDR3: CASSTEGAGSYEQYF. The CDR3 DNA reads TGTGCCAGCAGTACTGAAGGGGCAGGCTCCTACGAGCAGTACTTC. The gene calls are TRBV27 and TRBJ2-7; D may be TRBD1 (5 bases). V lost 5 bases and J 0 bases, leaving 14 bases between the germline ends. Germline-derived CDR1 and CDR2 are MNHEY and SMNVEV (reference sequence). CDR3 length: 15 residues.